The clone carrying this T cell receptor beta chain was seen at least ten times. These data come from a study of regulatory T cells in long-lasting Graves disease. Time point reported: newly diagnosed GD, antithyroid drugs for less than 3 months. PBMCs were the source of the RNA used for TCR sequencing. This CDR3 contains 16 residues. Germline trimming cut 2 bases from V and 6 bases from J; bases unmatched to any gene: 6. CDR1 and CDR2 (germline): SGHTA, FQGNSA. Investigators prepared the TCR beta libraries by applying iRepertoire HTBI primers and Arm-PCR of CDR3 regions. TCRdb called the multiplex PCR reads again in MiXCR, with one record for every CDR3 protein. Counted here are roughly 380,000 distinct CDR3 sequences, 15% to 19% occurring once; the ten biggest clones make up about a fifth.

This clonotype originated in a female donor with Graves disease. Sequenced here: peripheral blood mononuclear cells (PBMCs), sampled at new diagnosis, from a patient treated with antithyroid drugs. The chain employs TRBV7-2 and TRBJ2-2, with TRBD1 matching 10 bases. The chain's CDR3 is CASSLLGTGVAGELFF. The CDR3 nucleotides are TGTGCCAGCAGCTTACTTGGGACAGGGGTGGCCGGGGAGCTGTTTTTT.